This T cell receptor (beta chain) emerged from a study of cytomegalovirus exposure and HLA in healthy donors. Germline CDR1 is MNHEY and CDR2 is SMNVEV (reference sequence). Germline trimming cut 6 bases from V and 4 bases from J; bases unmatched to any gene: 8. There are 14 residues in the CDR3. Primers included in the PCR were 60 Vbeta and 13 Jbeta primers. The method was immunoSEQ multiplex PCR; TCRdb's version includes in-frame clones alone and lacks a portion of them. Of tens of thousands of clones listed, approximately 68% are singletons. The chain combines TRBV27 with TRBJ1-2, with TRBD1 matching over 7 bases. The source material was PBMCs. This clonotype was obtained from a woman aged 45-60 years in good health and CMV-seropositive. The DNA of the CDR3 is TGTGCCAGCAGAGCCGCCGGGACAGCCTATGGCTACACCTTC. It yields the protein CASRAAGTAYGYTF.